Presented here are 32 T cell receptor beta chains from one specimen sequenced in a study of cytomegalovirus exposure and HLA in healthy donors. This table comes from immunoSEQ multiplex PCR, and its TCRdb copy is limited to in-frame clones, with some not included. This table has 150,000 to 200,000 clones, roughly 86% appearing once. Specimen: PBMCs. The receptor set was obtained from a man younger than 30 in good health and CMV-seropositive.

The chain carries TRBV5-1 and TRBJ2-1, with 11 bases matching TRBD2. CDR3 length equals 18 residues. The germline gives CDR1 SGHRS, CDR2 YFSETQ. V shed 4 bases and J 4 bases; nucleotides not matched to a gene: 13. CDR3 bases: TGCGCCAGCAGCACACTTCCGGCGGGACTAGCGGCGTACAATGAGCAGTTCTTC. It encodes CASSTLPAGLAAYNEQFF.

This chain uses TRBV4-2 with TRBJ1-1; 8 bases are a match to TRBD1. The germline V gene encodes CDR1 LGHNA and CDR2 YNFKEQ. Unmatched junction bases numbered 8, after V lost 3 bases and J lost 5 bases. This CDR3 contains 15 residues. CDR3 amino acids: CASSHPDREGTEAFF. CDR3 DNA sequence: TGTGCCAGCAGCCACCCGGACAGGGAAGGAACTGAAGCTTTCTTT.

The rearrangement uses TRBV11-3 and TRBJ1-2; the D is unclear. The germline CDR1 and CDR2 sequences are SGHNT and YENEEA. This CDR3 spans 11 amino acids. Trimming cost V 4 bases and J 4 bases, with 4 bases left between them. The CDR3 DNA reads TGTGCCAGCAGCTCCATCTATGGCTACACCTTC. Translating gives CASSSIYGYTF.

The chain is built from TRBV28 and TRBJ2-7; 9 nucleotides align to TRBD1. CDR1 and CDR2 (germline): MDHEN, SYDVKM. This CDR3 is 18 amino acids long. The trim removed 5 bases at V and 3 bases at J, leaving 17 bases unmatched. The CDR3 is CASSPHPLGQGKLYEQYF. Written as DNA, the CDR3 is TGTGCCAGCAGTCCCCACCCCCTCGGACAGGGGAAACTCTACGAGCAGTACTTC.

The chain uses TRBV9 and TRBJ2-3; TRBD2 agrees at 14 bases. Germline V gives CDR1 SGDLS, CDR2 YYNGEE. V lost 0 bases and J lost 7; bases outside the gene matches: 13. CDR3 length equals 19 residues. CDR3 loop: CASSVGRLTSGREVNTQYF. The CDR3 nucleotides are TGTGCCAGCAGCGTAGGTCGTTTGACTAGCGGGAGGGAGGTGAATACGCAGTATTTT.

The genes are TRBV9 and TRBJ2-1, with 7 bases that match TRBD1. V lost 0 bases to trimming and J lost 5 bases; unmatched junction nucleotides: 8. The CDR3 sequence is 16 residues long. Germline V gene lookup returns CDR1 SGDLS and CDR2 YYNGEE. CDR3 sequence reads: CASSVGHRGPNNEQFF. DNA for the CDR3: TGTGCCAGCAGCGTAGGGCACAGGGGCCCAAACAATGAGCAGTTCTTC.

The V and J genes are TRBV6-5 and TRBJ2-1; no firm D call. The CDR3 has 15 amino acids. Germline V lookup: CDR1 MNHEY, CDR2 SVGAGI. Trimming took 4 bases from V and 0 from J, leaving 10 bases between them. For the CDR3, the DNA is TGTGCCAGCAGTTTCACAATTATCTCCTACAATGAGCAGTTCTTC. Translating it yields CASSFTIISYNEQFF.

This rearrangement joins TRBV9 to TRBJ2-5, with D possibly matching TRBD1 (5 bases). CDR3 length: 15 amino acids. The germline CDR1 and CDR2 sequences are SGDLS and YYNGEE. The V gene lost 2 bases and the J gene lost 3 bases, with 14 bases spanning the gap. The CDR3 nucleotides are TGTGCCAGCAGCGTGGGGCAGGGATACAAAGAGACCCAGTACTTC. This encodes CASSVGQGYKETQYF.

J is TRBJ2-7 and V is TRBV5-4; 7 bases agree with TRBD1. With V trimmed by 2 bases and J by 0 bases, 2 bases remained unmatched. Germline CDR1 and CDR2: SGHNT and YYREEE (reference sequence). This CDR3 contains 14 residues. CDR3 residues: CASSFDRASYEQYF. DNA for the CDR3: TGTGCCAGCAGCTTCGACAGGGCCTCCTACGAGCAGTACTTC.

The chain recombines TRBV4-2 with TRBJ2-7; 7 bases align to TRBD2. The trim removed 1 base at V and 1 base at J, leaving 7 bases unmatched. Germline V gives CDR1 LGHNA, CDR2 YNFKEQ. This CDR3 is built from 16 residues. This CDR3 is CASSQGSNSGSYEQYF. The CDR3 DNA is TGTGCCAGCAGCCAAGGTTCGAATAGCGGGTCCTACGAGCAGTACTTC.

This chain links TRBV11-2 with TRBJ2-7; TRBD2 agrees at 9 bases. V was pared by 3 bases and J by 2 bases, with 5 bases of the junction left unmatched. In germline, CDR1 is SGHAT, CDR2 FQNNGV. This CDR3 comprises 15 residues. The CDR3 region is CASSLLAGRTYEQYF. The CDR3 region has the DNA TGTGCCAGCAGCTTGCTAGCGGGACGGACCTACGAGCAGTACTTC.

The chain carries TRBV28 and TRBJ2-7, with 10 nucleotides matching TRBD1. This CDR3 has 17 residues. Germline lookup yields CDR1 MDHEN and CDR2 SYDVKM. Trimming took 2 bases from V and 2 from J; bases not matched to a gene: 9. The CDR3 DNA reads as TGTGCCAGCAGTTTAGGTCCGGGACAGGGGTCAGCCTACGAGCAGTACTTC. It codes for CASSLGPGQGSAYEQYF. The full variable domain, with the rest looked up from reference TRBV28 and TRBJ2-7, is DVKVTQSSRYLVKRTGEKVFLECVQDMDHENMFWYRQDPGLGLRLIYFSYDVKMKEKGDIPEGYSVSREKKERFSLILESASTNQTSMYLCASSLGPGQGSAYEQYFGPGTRLTVT.

The genes are TRBV19 and TRBJ2-5; tentatively, D is TRBD1 (5 bases). This CDR3 has 15 amino acids. From germline, CDR1 is LNHDA and CDR2 SQIVND (reference sequence). Trimming took off 4 bases at V and 1 base at J, with 13 bases between the two ends. The CDR3 coding sequence is TGTGCCAGTAGTACCTTAGGGGTGGGCCAAGAGACCCAGTACTTC. Translation gives CASSTLGVGQETQYF.

This clone was picked up one time. The chain combines TRBV11-3 with TRBJ2-7; 8 nucleotides align to TRBD2. This CDR3 has 16 amino acids. Germline CDR1 and CDR2: SGHNT and YENEEA. Trimming cost V 5 bases and J 1 base; bases outside gene matches: 10. In DNA form, the CDR3 reads TGTGCCAGCAGCCCGGTAGCGGGACGCATATCCTACGAGCAGTACTTC. It codes for CASSPVAGRISYEQYF.

This chain joins TRBV5-2 and TRBJ1-2. TRBV5-2 is flagged as a pseudogene. This CDR3 spans 15 amino acids. This chain's CDR3 is CASNPGVRKTYGYTF. The CDR3 coding sequence is TGTGCCAGCAATCCTGGAGTACGAAAGACCTATGGCTACACCTTC.

The J gene is TRBJ2-7, the V gene TRBV5-1; 9 positions agree with TRBD1. CDR1 is SGHRS and CDR2 is YFSETQ in the germline V gene. The trim removed 0 bases at V and 0 bases at J, leaving 10 bases unmatched. The CDR3 sequence is 18 residues long. CDR3 protein: CASSLGYTGGPSSYEQYF. The CDR3 bases are TGCGCCAGCAGCTTGGGGTATACAGGGGGCCCGAGCTCCTACGAGCAGTACTTC.

This chain uses TRBV19 with TRBJ2-5; 11 bases agree with TRBD2. CDR1 and CDR2 from the germline V gene are LNHDA and SQIVND (reference sequence). This CDR3 has 20 residues. With V trimmed by 6 bases and J by 5 bases, 23 bases remained unmatched. The DNA of the CDR3 is TGTGCCAGTAGCTTACTAACTAGCGGGAGTCTGAAGGATGGTTGTGAGACCCAGTACTTC. Translation: CASSLLTSGSLKDGCETQYF.

Points on this clone: The sample has other DNA sequences that encode this CDR3 too. The CDR3 loop is CASRTGGSYNEQFF. CDR3 DNA: TGTGCCAGCAGGACAGGGGGCTCCTACAATGAGCAGTTCTTC. The chain carries TRBV27 and TRBJ2-1; TRBD1 aligns across 9 bases. The CDR3 covers 14 residues. The junction had 0 bases not matched to a gene; V was cut back by 6 bases and J by 0 bases. CDR1 MNHEY and CDR2 SMNVEV come from the germline V gene (reference sequence).

The chain combines TRBV9 with TRBJ1-4; D gene unclear. Germline CDR1 is SGDLS and CDR2 is YYNGEE. Trimming left V 2 bases short and J 1 base short, with 15 bases between. This CDR3 has 17 amino acids. The chain's CDR3 is CASSVGALRGTNEKLFF. The CDR3 region has the DNA TGTGCCAGCAGCGTGGGTGCCCTAAGAGGAACTAATGAAAAACTGTTTTTT. Filled out from reference TRBV9 and TRBJ1-4, the complete variable domain reads DSGVTQTPKHLITATGQRVTLRCSPRSGDLSVYWYQQSLDQGLQFLIQYYNGEERAKGNILERFSAQQFPDLHSELNLSSLELGDSALYFCASSVGALRGTNEKLFFGSGTQLSVL.

The chain recombines TRBV9 with TRBJ2-1, with a tentative D call TRBD2 (5 bases). The CDR3 contains 14 residues. CDR1 and CDR2 from the germline V gene are SGDLS and YYNGEE. The ends were cut back, 0 bases at V and 6 bases at J, with 10 bases in the middle. CDR3 region: CASSVDPSSNEQFF. CDR3 coding DNA: TGTGCCAGCAGCGTAGACCCTAGCTCCAATGAGCAGTTCTTC.

The V and J genes are TRBV7-8 and TRBJ2-7, with unresolved D. The CDR3 loop spans 11 amino acids. The germline CDR1 and CDR2 sequences are SGHVS and FQNEAQ. Between the trimmed V and J ends, which lost 2 bases and 5 bases, there was a span of 4 bases. For the CDR3, the DNA is TGTGCCAGCAGCTTAAGAGACGAGCAGTACTTC. It translates to CASSLRDEQYF.

CDR3 coding DNA: TGTGCCAGCAACGAACAGGGGGCGATAAGCACCGGGGAGCTGTTTTTT. It codes for CASNEQGAISTGELFF. The chain combines TRBV2 with TRBJ2-2; 9 positions agree with TRBD1. Trimming at V came to 7 bases and at J to 4 bases, leaving 10 bases not matched to a gene. The germline gives CDR1 SNHLY, CDR2 FYNNEI. This CDR3 contains 16 residues.

The rearrangement links TRBV5-1 to TRBJ1-1, with D possibly matching TRBD1 (6 bases). Germline V gene data show CDR1 as SGHRS and CDR2 as YFSETQ. This CDR3 has 13 amino acids. V was pared by 2 bases and J by 3 bases, with 8 bases between. Here the CDR3 reads CASSFRTDTEAFF. The CDR3 DNA is TGCGCCAGCAGCTTTCGGACAGACACTGAAGCTTTCTTT.

The chain carries TRBV4-1 and TRBJ2-3; unclear D gene. The germline gives CDR1 MGHRA, CDR2 YSYEKL. V was shortened by 0 bases and J by 6 bases, with 7 bases between the two germline ends. The CDR3 totals 13 residues. In nucleotides, the CDR3 is TGCGCCAGCAGCCAAGAATTCCCGGATACGCAGTATTTT. Translated, it gives CASSQEFPDTQYF.

This rearrangement joins TRBV11-2 to TRBJ2-7, with TRBD1 matching 7 bases. CDR3 size: 15 residues. Germline V gene lookup returns CDR1 SGHAT and CDR2 FQNNGV. Trimming removed 4 bases from V and 3 bases from J; junction bases left unmatched: 9. CDR3 sequence (DNA): TGTGCCAGCAGCTGGGAGACAGGGAACAGCTACGAGCAGTACTTC. This gives the protein CASSWETGNSYEQYF.

V usage is TRBV29-1 and J usage is TRBJ2-7; D is unclear. The CDR3 totals 11 residues. Germline values: CDR1 SQVTM, CDR2 ANQGSEA. Trimming pared 4 bases from V and 2 bases from J, leaving 6 bases between. The CDR3 nucleotides read TGCAGCGTTGGAGTTACCTACGAGCAGTACTTC. It codes for CSVGVTYEQYF.

V and J are TRBV19 and TRBJ2-1, with TRBD1 identical over 9 bases. V lost 6 bases and J lost 3; bases outside the gene matches: 6. Germline CDR1 reads LNHDA; CDR2 reads SQIVND (reference sequence). CDR3 length equals 15 residues. The CDR3 nucleotides are TGTGCCAGTAGACCGGGACAGGGAAGCTACAATGAGCAGTTCTTC. Translation: CASRPGQGSYNEQFF.

The V call is TRBV27, the J call TRBJ2-1, with a possible D match to TRBD1 (6 bases). The CDR3 consists of 15 residues. Germline CDR1 reads MNHEY; CDR2 reads SMNVEV (reference sequence). The V end was cut by 6 bases, the J end by 4 bases, with 16 bases between. CDR3 nucleotides: TGTGCCAGCAGGGGCCGGGACACGATATACAATGAGCAGTTCTTC. Translation: CASRGRDTIYNEQFF.

This chain connects TRBV28 to TRBJ2-3; tentatively, D is TRBD1 (5 bases). Germline CDR1 MDHEN, CDR2 SYDVKM. The CDR3 sequence is 17 residues long. The V end was cut by 4 bases, the J end by 1 base, with 18 bases between. CDR3 nucleotide sequence: TGTGCCAGCAGTTCACCCTACAGGTTGAGCGGCACAGATACGCAGTATTTT. Encoded protein: CASSSPYRLSGTDTQYF. The variable domain in full, completed from reference TRBV28 and TRBJ2-3, reads DVKVTQSSRYLVKRTGEKVFLECVQDMDHENMFWYRQDPGLGLRLIYFSYDVKMKEKGDIPEGYSVSREKKERFSLILESASTNQTSMYLCASSSPYRLSGTDTQYFGPGTRLTVL.

J is TRBJ2-3 and V is TRBV10-1, with D perhaps matching TRBD2 (6 bases). Per germline, CDR1 WNHNN and CDR2 SYGVQD (reference sequence). The CDR3 sequence is 19 residues long. The V end lost 8 bases, the J end lost 0 bases, and 27 bases lay between the germline ends. CDR3 protein: CASGRTLALLFTSTDTQYF. CDR3 sequence (DNA): TGCGCCAGCGGGAGAACTCTAGCGCTACTCTTTACTAGCACAGATACGCAGTATTTT.

This chain uses TRBV19 with TRBJ2-7, with a weak D call TRBD2 (5 bases). Germline V lookup: CDR1 LNHDA, CDR2 SQIVND (reference sequence). The CDR3 covers 14 residues. The V gene lost 3 bases and the J gene lost 3 bases, with 12 bases spanning the gap. CDR3 protein: CASSIRLGLYEQYF. CDR3 DNA sequence: TGTGCCAGTAGTATTCGGCTAGGACTCTACGAGCAGTACTTC.

The chain employs TRBV19 and TRBJ2-3; TRBD1 aligns across 8 bases. Trimming at V came to 3 bases and at J to 1 base, leaving 3 bases not matched to a gene. CDR3 length: 15 residues. Germline V gene sequence: CDR1 LNHDA, CDR2 SQIVND (reference sequence). CDR3 residues: CASSMGQAGTDTQYF. As DNA, the CDR3 is TGTGCCAGTAGTATGGGACAGGCCGGCACAGATACGCAGTATTTT.